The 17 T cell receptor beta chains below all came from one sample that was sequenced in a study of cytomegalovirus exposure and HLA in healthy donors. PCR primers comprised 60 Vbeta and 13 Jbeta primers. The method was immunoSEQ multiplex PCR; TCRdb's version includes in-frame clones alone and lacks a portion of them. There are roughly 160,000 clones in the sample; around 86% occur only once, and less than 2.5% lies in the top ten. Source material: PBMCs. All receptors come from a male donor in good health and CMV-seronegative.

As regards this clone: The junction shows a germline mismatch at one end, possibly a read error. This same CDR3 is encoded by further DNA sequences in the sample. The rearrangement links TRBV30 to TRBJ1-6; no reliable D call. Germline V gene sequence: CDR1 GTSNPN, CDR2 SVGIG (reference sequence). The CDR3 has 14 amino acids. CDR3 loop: CAWRFGLGDSPLHF. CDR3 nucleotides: TGCGCCTGGAGATTCGGTCTCGGAGATTCACCCCTCCACTTT.

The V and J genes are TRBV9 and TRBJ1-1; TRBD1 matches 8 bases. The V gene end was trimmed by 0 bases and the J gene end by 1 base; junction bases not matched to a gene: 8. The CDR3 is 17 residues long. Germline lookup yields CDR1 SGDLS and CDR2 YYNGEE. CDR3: CASSVEGGTGQNTEAFF. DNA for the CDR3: TGTGCCAGCAGCGTAGAAGGGGGGACAGGACAGAACACTGAAGCTTTCTTT.

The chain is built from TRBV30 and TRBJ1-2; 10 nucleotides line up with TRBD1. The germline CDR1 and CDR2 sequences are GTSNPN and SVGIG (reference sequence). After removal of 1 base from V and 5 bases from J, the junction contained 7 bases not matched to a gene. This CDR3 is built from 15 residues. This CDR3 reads CAWSGSRDRGYGYTF. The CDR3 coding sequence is TGTGCCTGGAGTGGGAGCCGGGACAGGGGATATGGCTACACCTTC.

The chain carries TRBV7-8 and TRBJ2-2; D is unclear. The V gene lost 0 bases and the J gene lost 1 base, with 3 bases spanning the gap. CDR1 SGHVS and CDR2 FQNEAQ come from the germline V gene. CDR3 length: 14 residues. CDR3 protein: CASSLAQNTGELFF. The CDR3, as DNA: TGTGCCAGCAGCTTAGCACAGAACACCGGGGAGCTGTTTTTT.

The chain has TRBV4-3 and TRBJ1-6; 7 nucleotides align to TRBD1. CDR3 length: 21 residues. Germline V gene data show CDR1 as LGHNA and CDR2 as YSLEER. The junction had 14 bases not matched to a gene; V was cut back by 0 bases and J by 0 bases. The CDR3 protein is CASSQDQDRTAALSYNSPLHF. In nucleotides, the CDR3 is TGCGCCAGCAGCCAAGATCAGGACAGGACTGCCGCCCTCTCCTATAATTCACCCCTCCACTTT.

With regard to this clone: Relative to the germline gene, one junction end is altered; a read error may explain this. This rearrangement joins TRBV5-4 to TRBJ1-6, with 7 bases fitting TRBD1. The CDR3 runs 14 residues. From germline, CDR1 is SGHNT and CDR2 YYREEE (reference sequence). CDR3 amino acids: CASRLDRINSPLHF. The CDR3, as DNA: TGTGCCAGCAGGTTGGACAGGATCAATTCACCCCTCCACTTT.

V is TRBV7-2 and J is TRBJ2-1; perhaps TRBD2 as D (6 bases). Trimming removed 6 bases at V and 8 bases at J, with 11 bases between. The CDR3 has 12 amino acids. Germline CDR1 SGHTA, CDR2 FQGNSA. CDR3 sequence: CASSQRRDEQFF. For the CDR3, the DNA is TGTGCCAGCAGTCAACGGAGGGATGAGCAGTTCTTC.

The CDR3 here is CASSTGLAPYNEQFF. Here the CDR3 DNA reads TGTGCCAGTAGTACAGGACTAGCCCCCTACAATGAGCAGTTCTTC. The V gene is TRBV19, the J gene TRBJ2-1, with 8 bases lining up with TRBD2. In germline, CDR1 is LNHDA, CDR2 SQIVND (reference sequence). There are 15 residues in the CDR3. Trimming took 4 bases from V and 2 from J; bases not matched to a gene: 4.

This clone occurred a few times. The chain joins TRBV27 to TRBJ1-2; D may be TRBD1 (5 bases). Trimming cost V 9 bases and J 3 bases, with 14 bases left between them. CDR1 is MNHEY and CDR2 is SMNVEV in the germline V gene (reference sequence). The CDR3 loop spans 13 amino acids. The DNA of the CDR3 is TGTGCCAGTAGGGGCTCGATTGACTATGGCTACACCTTC. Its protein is CASRGSIDYGYTF.

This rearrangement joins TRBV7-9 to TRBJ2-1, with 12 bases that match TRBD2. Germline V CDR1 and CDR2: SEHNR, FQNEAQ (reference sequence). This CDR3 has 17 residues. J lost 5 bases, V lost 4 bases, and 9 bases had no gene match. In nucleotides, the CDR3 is TGTGCCAGCAGCTCACTACGACTAGCGGGGGCGAACAATGAGCAGTTCTTC. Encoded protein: CASSSLRLAGANNEQFF.

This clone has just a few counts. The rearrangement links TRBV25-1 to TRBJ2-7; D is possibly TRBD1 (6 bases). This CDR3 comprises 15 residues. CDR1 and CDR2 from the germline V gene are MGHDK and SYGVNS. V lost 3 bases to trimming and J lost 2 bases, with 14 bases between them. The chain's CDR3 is CASSETGTQAYEQYF. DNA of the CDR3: TGTGCCAGCAGTGAGACCGGGACACAGGCCTACGAGCAGTACTTC.

CDR3 sequence: CASSQDTGQWRGDYEQYF. The CDR3 DNA is TGCGCCAGCAGCCAAGACACGGGACAGTGGCGGGGGGACTACGAGCAGTACTTC. V gene TRBV4-1 combines with J gene TRBJ2-7; possibly TRBD2 for D (8 bases). The CDR3 spans 18 residues. V was shortened by 0 bases and J by 3 bases, with 21 bases between the two germline ends. Germline V gives CDR1 MGHRA, CDR2 YSYEKL.

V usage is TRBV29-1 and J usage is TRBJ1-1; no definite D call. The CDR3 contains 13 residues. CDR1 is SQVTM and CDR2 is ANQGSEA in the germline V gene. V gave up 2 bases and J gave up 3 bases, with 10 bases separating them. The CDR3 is CSVELQIYTEAFF. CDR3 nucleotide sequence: TGCAGCGTTGAATTACAGATCTACACTGAAGCTTTCTTT.

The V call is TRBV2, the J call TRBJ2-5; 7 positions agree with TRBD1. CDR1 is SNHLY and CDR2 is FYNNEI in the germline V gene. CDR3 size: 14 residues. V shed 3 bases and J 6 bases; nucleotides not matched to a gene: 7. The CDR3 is CASSDLQGRKTQYF. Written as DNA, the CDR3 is TGTGCCAGCAGTGACTTACAGGGGCGAAAGACCCAGTACTTC.

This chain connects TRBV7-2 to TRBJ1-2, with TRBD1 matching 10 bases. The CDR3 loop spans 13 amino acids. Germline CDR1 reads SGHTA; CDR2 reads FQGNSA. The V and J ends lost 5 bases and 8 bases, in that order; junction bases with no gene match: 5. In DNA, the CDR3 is TGTGCCAGCAGCCCAGGACAGGGGGAAGGCTACACCTTC. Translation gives CASSPGQGEGYTF.

In nucleotides, the CDR3 is TGTGCCACCAGCAGAGACAGGGGGTCGAACACCGGGGAGCTGTTTTTT. As protein: CATSRDRGSNTGELFF. This chain joins TRBV15 and TRBJ2-2; 7 bases line up with TRBD1. CDR1 and CDR2 (germline): LNHNV, YYDKDF (reference sequence). Trimming cost V 0 bases and J 0 bases; bases outside gene matches: 1. The CDR3 is 16 amino acids.

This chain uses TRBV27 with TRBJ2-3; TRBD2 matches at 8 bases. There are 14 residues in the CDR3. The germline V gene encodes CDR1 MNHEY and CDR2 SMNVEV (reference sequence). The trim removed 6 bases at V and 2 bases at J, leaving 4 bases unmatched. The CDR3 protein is CASRAGGHTDTQYF. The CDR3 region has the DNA TGTGCCAGCAGGGCGGGGGGTCACACAGATACGCAGTATTTT.